The 30 T cell receptor beta chains listed next were all sequenced from one sample in a study of cytomegalovirus exposure and HLA in healthy donors. Vbeta (60) and Jbeta (13) primers were used in the PCR. Measured with immunoSEQ multiplex PCR; TCRdb has only the in-frame clones, and not every one. The table has 95,000 to 130,000 clones, about 68% seen once. Sequenced material: PBMCs. The source of these receptors is a woman aged 40 to 50 in good health and CMV-seropositive.

The V call is TRBV6-5, the J call TRBJ2-7; 9 positions match TRBD1. After removal of 7 bases from V and 0 bases from J, the junction contained 7 bases not matched to a gene. Germline CDR1 reads MNHEY; CDR2 reads SVGAGI. The CDR3 runs 15 residues. This CDR3 reads CASTRDRVSSYEQYF. Here the CDR3 DNA reads TGTGCCAGCACCCGGGACAGGGTGAGCTCCTACGAGCAGTACTTC.

V gene TRBV18 combines with J gene TRBJ1-1; TRBD1 agrees at 7 bases. The CDR3 is 17 amino acids. Germline-derived CDR1 and CDR2 are KGHSH and LQKENI. With 3 bases clipped from V and 0 bases from J, the junction kept 10 bases outside the gene matches. The CDR3 is CASSPPSGDSMNTEAFF. The DNA for the CDR3 is TGTGCCAGCTCACCTCCATCGGGGGACAGCATGAACACTGAAGCTTTCTTT.

CDR3 DNA sequence: TGTGCCAGCAGTTACTCGACAGGGGGGGTGGAGCAGTACTTC. This codes for CASSYSTGGVEQYF. The rearrangement links TRBV6-5 to TRBJ2-7, with 9 nucleotides matching TRBD1. Unmatched junction bases numbered 4, after V lost 0 bases and J lost 7 bases. The germline V gene encodes CDR1 MNHEY and CDR2 SVGAGI. The CDR3 contains 14 residues.

This clone was detected only once. CDR3 sequence (DNA): TGTGCCAGCAGTGACGAGACTAGCGGGAGCCCCGGGGAGCTGTTTTTT. Translation gives CASSDETSGSPGELFF. This sequence joins TRBV6-4 and TRBJ2-2; the match to TRBD2 covers 12 bases. V was clipped by 2 bases and J by 6 bases; unmatched bases: 4. The CDR3 is 16 amino acids. Germline CDR1 and CDR2: MRHNA and SNTAGT.

The V and J genes are TRBV29-1 and TRBJ2-3; TRBD2 aligns across 16 bases. In germline, CDR1 is SQVTM, CDR2 ANQGSEA. The CDR3 runs to 16 residues. Trimming at V came to 3 bases and at J to 4 bases, leaving 4 bases not matched to a gene. In DNA, the CDR3 is TGCAGCGTTGATCTGGGGACTAGCGGGAGGGCAGATACGCAGTATTTT. Its protein is CSVDLGTSGRADTQYF.

The rearrangement joins TRBV5-1 to TRBJ2-7; TRBD1 aligns across 10 bases. The J segment lost 0 bases and the V segment lost 4 bases, leaving 7 bases of the junction unmatched. The CDR3 has 16 residues. The germline gives CDR1 SGHRS, CDR2 YFSETQ. DNA for the CDR3: TGCGCCAGCAGCCGCGCCGGGACAGGGGACTCCTACGAGCAGTACTTC. Protein: CASSRAGTGDSYEQYF.

V gene TRBV11-2 combines with J gene TRBJ2-1, with TRBD2 matching 8 bases. From germline, CDR1 is SGHAT and CDR2 FQNNGV. The J segment lost 8 bases and the V segment lost 4 bases, leaving 13 bases of the junction unmatched. The CDR3 runs to 16 residues. CDR3 amino acids: CASSSSGTRGSDEQFF. CDR3 nucleotides: TGTGCCAGCAGCTCTTCCGGGACTAGAGGGTCGGATGAGCAGTTCTTC.

This rearrangement joins TRBV11-3 to TRBJ2-3; TRBD1 agrees at 7 bases. Germline values: CDR1 SGHNT, CDR2 YENEEA. This CDR3 has 15 residues. V was clipped by 5 bases and J by 6 bases; unmatched bases: 11. The CDR3 region is CASSKRTGGMDTQYF. Written as DNA, the CDR3 is TGTGCCAGCAGCAAAAGGACAGGTGGTATGGATACGCAGTATTTT.

A few counts support this clone. J is TRBJ2-3 and V is TRBV7-9; TRBD2 aligns across 8 bases. This CDR3 spans 15 amino acids. With 3 bases clipped from V and 6 bases from J, the junction kept 8 bases outside the gene matches. Germline values: CDR1 SEHNR, CDR2 FQNEAQ (reference sequence). The CDR3 coding sequence is TGTGCCAGCAGCTTGAATCTAGCGGGTAGGGATACGCAGTATTTT. It codes for CASSLNLAGRDTQYF.

This chain uses TRBV7-3 with TRBJ2-1; D is perhaps TRBD2 (7 bases). Trimming took 1 base from V and 5 from J, leaving 18 bases between them. CDR3 size: 17 residues. CDR1 and CDR2 (germline): SGHTA, FQGTGA. The CDR3 loop reads CASSLKGGASFDNEQFF. As DNA, the CDR3 is TGTGCCAGCAGCTTAAAAGGGGGGGCTAGCTTTGACAATGAGCAGTTCTTC.

V usage is TRBV9 and J usage is TRBJ2-2; 13 nucleotides align to TRBD2. This CDR3 is 18 amino acids long. Germline V gene lookup returns CDR1 SGDLS and CDR2 YYNGEE. V shed 6 bases and J 3 bases; nucleotides not matched to a gene: 11. The CDR3, as DNA: TGTGCCAGCACCCCCAGATGGACTAGCGGGAGCGACACCGGGGAGCTGTTTTTT. Translated, it gives CASTPRWTSGSDTGELFF. Together with reference TRBV9 and TRBJ2-2, the CDR3 gives the full variable domain: DSGVTQTPKHLITATGQRVTLRCSPRSGDLSVYWYQQSLDQGLQFLIQYYNGEERAKGNILERFSAQQFPDLHSELNLSSLELGDSALYFCASTPRWTSGSDTGELFFGEGSRLTVL.

The rearrangement uses TRBV12-1 and TRBJ2-7; the tabulated D call, TRBD2, remains unverified against the DNA. TRBV12-1 is a recognized pseudogene. The CDR3 contains 16 residues. In DNA, the CDR3 is TGTGCCAGCAGCTCCAATACCGGGACTAGTATCTACGAGCAGTACTTC. Amino acid sequence: CASSSNTGTSIYEQYF.

This clone has only a few counts. The genes are TRBV2 and TRBJ2-1; D not resolved. The CDR3 has 15 residues. Germline CDR1 reads SNHLY; CDR2 reads FYNNEI. With 4 bases removed from V and 8 bases from J, the gap between germline ends came to 18 bases. The CDR3 nucleotides read TGTGCCAGCAGTGTGTTTAGAGGCGGTTTCGATGAGCAGTTCTTC. It yields the protein CASSVFRGGFDEQFF.

The rearrangement links TRBV6-1 to TRBJ2-4; 8 nucleotides match TRBD2. Germline values: CDR1 MNHNS, CDR2 SASEGT. CDR3 length: 14 amino acids. Trimming removed 5 bases from V and 8 bases from J; junction bases left unmatched: 8. CDR3 nucleotides: TGTGCCAGCAGTTGGAATCCGCGGGGGGACATTCAGTACTTC. It yields the protein CASSWNPRGDIQYF.

The chain has TRBV27 and TRBJ1-5, with D tentatively TRBD1 (6 bases). Germline lookup yields CDR1 MNHEY and CDR2 SMNVEV (reference sequence). V gave up 2 bases and J gave up 7 bases, with 15 bases separating them. The CDR3 covers 15 residues. The CDR3 nucleotides read TGTGCCAGCAGTTTACAGCAGGGGACGAACCAGCCCCAGCATTTT. Translation: CASSLQQGTNQPQHF.

The rearrangement links TRBV7-8 to TRBJ1-1; TRBD1 agrees at 7 bases. This CDR3 spans 15 amino acids. Germline trimming cut 5 bases from V and 1 base from J; bases unmatched to any gene: 7. CDR1 is SGHVS, CDR2 FQNEAQ, per germline. The CDR3 DNA reads TGTGCCAGCAGCCCTAGGACAGGACGGAACACTGAAGCTTTCTTT. This translates into CASSPRTGRNTEAFF.

In this sample, this clone turned up a few times. The chain combines TRBV19 with TRBJ2-4, with TRBD2 identical over 7 bases. The CDR3 extends over 14 amino acids. V lost 7 bases and J lost 6; bases outside the gene matches: 9. From germline, CDR1 is LNHDA and CDR2 SQIVND (reference sequence). The CDR3 reads CASTPGGSGNIQYF. DNA of the CDR3: TGTGCCAGTACCCCGGGGGGTAGCGGAAACATTCAGTACTTC.

V gene TRBV5-5 combines with J gene TRBJ2-7; a weak D match, TRBD1 (6 bases). This CDR3 comprises 14 residues. Germline V gene sequence: CDR1 SGHKS, CDR2 YYEKEE (reference sequence). Trimming removed 4 bases at V and 3 bases at J, with 14 bases between. Here the CDR3 DNA reads TGTGCCAGCAGCCAGCCGTTGACAGGCTACGAGCAGTACTTC. Translation: CASSQPLTGYEQYF.

J is TRBJ2-1 and V is TRBV19; 12 bases are a match to TRBD2. Germline V gene sequence: CDR1 LNHDA, CDR2 SQIVND (reference sequence). Trimming cost V 6 bases and J 8 bases; bases outside gene matches: 11. This CDR3 contains 16 residues. CDR3 in DNA: TGTGCCAGTAGGGGTCTCACTAGCGGGAGGTCGTATGAGCAGTTCTTC. It yields the protein CASRGLTSGRSYEQFF.

This chain uses TRBV9 with TRBJ2-7; 11 bases line up with TRBD1. V dropped 3 bases and J dropped 5; count of bases not matched to a gene: 1. From germline, CDR1 is SGDLS and CDR2 YYNGEE. The CDR3 is 13 residues long. CDR3 sequence reads: CASSAGQGDEQYF. The CDR3 DNA follows: TGTGCCAGCAGCGCGGGACAGGGGGACGAGCAGTACTTC.

In its sample, this clone was seen a few times. The CDR3 region has the DNA TGCAGCGTTGAGACACAGCTCTACGAGCAGTACTTC. Encoded protein: CSVETQLYEQYF. This chain connects TRBV29-1 to TRBJ2-7; D unresolved. Trimming left V 3 bases short and J 3 bases short, with 9 bases between. From germline, CDR1 is SQVTM and CDR2 ANQGSEA. The CDR3 length is 12 residues.

For this clone: One junction end disagrees with the germline gene, perhaps due to a read error. V and J are TRBV7-8 and TRBJ1-1; TRBD1 might be the D (5 bases). Germline CDR1 is SGHVS and CDR2 is FQNEAQ. CDR3 size: 14 residues. The CDR3 region is CASSFSRMDTKAFF. CDR3 nucleotides: TGTGCCAGCAGCTTCTCTCGCATGGACACTAAAGCTTTCTTT.

The rearrangement uses TRBV27 and TRBJ2-1, with D hard to call. CDR1 and CDR2 (germline): MNHEY, SMNVEV (reference sequence). The CDR3 runs to 13 residues. V was shortened by 5 bases and J by 9 bases, with 14 bases between the two germline ends. Written as DNA, the CDR3 is TGTGCCAGCAGTCTTGACTCCGACCTTGAGCAGTTCTTC. It codes for CASSLDSDLEQFF.

This chain links TRBV7-2 with TRBJ2-3; 14 bases map to TRBD2. The CDR3 has 17 amino acids. V shed 2 bases, J shed 5 bases, and the junction held 6 bases outside the gene matches. The V gene's germline CDR1 is SGHTA and CDR2 FQGNSA. CDR3 in DNA: TGTGCCAGCAGCTTACGACTAGCGGGAGGGGCAGGAGATACGCAGTATTTT. Translating gives CASSLRLAGGAGDTQYF.

The chain uses TRBV28 and TRBJ2-7; a possible D gene is TRBD2 (5 bases). Deletions cut 6 bases from V and 3 bases from J, with 12 bases between. Per the germline V gene, CDR1 is MDHEN and CDR2 is SYDVKM. The CDR3 sequence is 13 residues long. This CDR3 is CASSLPEGYEQYF. The CDR3 DNA is TGTGCCAGCAGCCTCCCCGAGGGCTACGAGCAGTACTTC.

The DNA for the CDR3 is TGTGCCAGCAGCTTGCAGGTGGATAACATTCAGTACTTC. Translated, it gives CASSLQVDNIQYF. This sequence joins TRBV7-2 and TRBJ2-4; D not resolved. This CDR3 comprises 13 residues. Germline V CDR1 and CDR2: SGHTA, FQGNSA. The V end lost 3 bases, the J end lost 7 bases, and 10 bases lay between the germline ends.

This clone has only a few counts. This chain connects TRBV4-1 to TRBJ2-7; maybe TRBD2 (5 bases). There are 17 residues in the CDR3. CDR1 and CDR2 from the germline V gene are MGHRA and YSYEKL. V lost 0 bases and J 0 bases, leaving 15 bases between the germline ends. The CDR3 loop reads CASSQDLPTSTSYEQYF. Here the CDR3 DNA reads TGCGCCAGCAGCCAAGATCTCCCCACTAGTACCTCCTACGAGCAGTACTTC.

A word on this clone: No conserved phenylalanine or tryptophan is present at the end of the CDR3, so a read error is the likely explanation. The DNA is omitted, as the CDR3 cannot be located on it reliably, and the CDR3 follows TCRdb's listing. J is TRBJ1-2 and V is TRBV20-1. CDR1 and CDR2 from the germline V gene are DFQATT and SNEGSKA (reference sequence). With termini counted, the CDR3 has 11 amino acids. The CDR3 reads CSATRGGHLTP.

The rearrangement uses TRBV15 and TRBJ2-3; TRBD2 aligns across 8 bases. Germline V lookup: CDR1 LNHNV, CDR2 YYDKDF (reference sequence). Germline trimming cut 0 bases from V and 8 bases from J; bases unmatched to any gene: 16. The CDR3 runs to 18 residues. CDR3 DNA sequence: TGTGCCACCAGCAGAGATCTAGGTACCGGACTAGCTGCGGGTACGCAGTATTTT. It yields the protein CATSRDLGTGLAAGTQYF. Full variable domain (remainder filled in from reference TRBV15 and TRBJ2-3): DAMVIQNPRYQVTQFGKPVTLSCSQTLNHNVMYWYQQKSSQAPKLLFHYYDKDFNNEADTPDNFQSRRPNTSFCFLDIRSPGLGDTAMYLCATSRDLGTGLAAGTQYFGPGTRLTVL.

The CDR3 protein is CAGNRGPSYEQYF. The CDR3 nucleotides read TGTGCCGGAAACAGGGGCCCATCCTACGAGCAGTACTTC. The chain recombines TRBV25-1 with TRBJ2-7, with 7 positions matching TRBD1. CDR1 is MGHDK, CDR2 SYGVNS, per germline. Trimming removed 11 bases from V and 1 base from J; junction bases left unmatched: 8. The CDR3 spans 13 residues.